The rows below give T cell receptor beta chains drawn from one sample of a study of CD8 T cells in ankylosing spondylitis. From the 5' RACE reads, TCRdb called clonotypes with MiXCR, one entry per CDR3 protein. The sample records over 400,000 distinct CDR3 sequences, more than 25% being singletons. Sequencing was done on a sample of blood, either unsorted or a sorted T cell fraction (not recorded which). Receptors were obtained from a male donor with ankylosing spondylitis. Each CDR3 is given with its conserved first and last residue. Each record gives: CDR3 protein, CDR3 DNA, D gene, J gene, CDR3 length, V gene, clone size. The D gene is left open where the match is weak. Clone size is not always given. Where it is, it says once, few, many or a class for expanded clones.

cdr3_aa: CASSEGSREDRQFF; cdr3_nt: TGTGCCAGCAGTGAAGGTTCTCGGGAGGATCGGCAGTTCTTC; d_call: TRBD2; j_call: TRBJ2-1; cdr3_length: 14; v_call: TRBV25-1; clone_size: few
cdr3_aa: CASSLNPGELFF; cdr3_nt: TGCGCCAGCAGCCTGAACCCCGGGGAGCTGTTTTTT; d_call: NA; j_call: TRBJ2-2; cdr3_length: 12; v_call: TRBV5-1; clone_size: few
cdr3_aa: CASSFEGANGNTIYF; cdr3_nt: TGCGCCAGCAGCTTTGAGGGGGCAAATGGAAACACCATATATTTT; d_call: TRBD1; j_call: TRBJ1-3; cdr3_length: 15; v_call: TRBV5-1; clone_size: NA
cdr3_aa: CSARASSGEIYNEQFF; cdr3_nt: TGCAGTGCTAGAGCGTCTAGCGGGGAGATCTACAATGAGCAGTTCTTC; d_call: TRBD2; j_call: TRBJ2-1; cdr3_length: 16; v_call: TRBV20-1; clone_size: few
cdr3_aa: CASSWDTSNTEAFF; cdr3_nt: TGCGCCAGCAGCTGGGACACATCGAACACTGAAGCTTTCTTT; d_call: NA; j_call: TRBJ1-1; cdr3_length: 14; v_call: TRBV5-1; clone_size: few
cdr3_aa: CASSSDRAKNSPLHF; cdr3_nt: TGTGCCAGCAGCTCAGACAGGGCTAAGAATTCACCCCTCCACTTT; d_call: TRBD1; j_call: TRBJ1-6; cdr3_length: 15; v_call: TRBV5-6; clone_size: many
cdr3_aa: CASGLEANQPQHF; cdr3_nt: TGTGCTAGTGGTTTGGAGGCGAATCAGCCCCAGCATTTT; d_call: NA; j_call: TRBJ1-5; cdr3_length: 13; v_call: TRBV12-5; clone_size: NA
cdr3_aa: CSVDRGGNTEAFF; cdr3_nt: TGCAGCGTTGACCGGGGAGGGAACACTGAAGCTTTCTTT; d_call: NA; j_call: TRBJ1-1; cdr3_length: 13; v_call: TRBV29-1; clone_size: many
cdr3_aa: CASSPSTGSHGYTF; cdr3_nt: TGTGCCAGCTCACCGTCGACAGGATCCCATGGCTACACCTTC; d_call: NA; j_call: TRBJ1-2; cdr3_length: 14; v_call: TRBV18; clone_size: few
cdr3_aa: CASRPWTVGHEQYF; cdr3_nt: TGTGCCAGCAGACCCTGGACGGTGGGGCACGAGCAGTACTTC; d_call: NA; j_call: TRBJ2-7; cdr3_length: 14; v_call: TRBV5-4; clone_size: NA
cdr3_aa: CASSQRQEGTEAFF; cdr3_nt: TGTGCCAGCAGCCAAAGGCAGGAGGGGACTGAAGCTTTCTTT; d_call: NA; j_call: TRBJ1-1; cdr3_length: 14; v_call: TRBV3-1; clone_size: few
cdr3_aa: CASSTGTRTLNTEAFF; cdr3_nt: TGTGCCAGCAGCACTGGGACCAGGACATTGAACACTGAAGCTTTCTTT; d_call: NA; j_call: TRBJ1-1; cdr3_length: 16; v_call: TRBV11-3; clone_size: NA
cdr3_aa: CASNQGGYQETQYF; cdr3_nt: TGTGCCAGCAACCAGGGGGGATACCAAGAGACCCAGTACTTC; d_call: NA; j_call: TRBJ2-5; cdr3_length: 14; v_call: TRBV5-6; clone_size: few
cdr3_aa: CASSKGLWGPAGEQFF; cdr3_nt: TGTGCCAGCAGTAAGGGATTGTGGGGACCGGCCGGTGAGCAGTTCTTC; d_call: NA; j_call: TRBJ2-1; cdr3_length: 16; v_call: TRBV14; clone_size: few
cdr3_aa: CAISEPGDSNQPQHF; cdr3_nt: TGTGCCATCAGTGAGCCCGGCGATAGCAATCAGCCCCAGCATTTT; d_call: NA; j_call: TRBJ1-5; cdr3_length: 15; v_call: TRBV10-3; clone_size: NA
cdr3_aa: CASSLSRVGETQYF; cdr3_nt: TGTGCCAGCAGTTTATCCAGGGTTGGGGAGACCCAGTACTTC; d_call: NA; j_call: TRBJ2-5; cdr3_length: 14; v_call: TRBV12-3/TRBV12-4; clone_size: NA
cdr3_aa: CSAEGLAGGREYNEQFF; cdr3_nt: TGCAGTGCTGAGGGGCTAGCGGGAGGACGGGAATACAATGAGCAGTTCTTC; d_call: TRBD2; j_call: TRBJ2-1; cdr3_length: 17; v_call: TRBV20-1; clone_size: NA
cdr3_aa: CASSYGTSGYYEQFF; cdr3_nt: TGTGCCAGCAGCTATGGGACTAGCGGGTATTATGAGCAGTTCTTC; d_call: TRBD2; j_call: TRBJ2-1; cdr3_length: 15; v_call: TRBV11-2; clone_size: NA
cdr3_aa: CSARSTRGLPGELFF; cdr3_nt: TGCAGTGCTAGATCTACCAGGGGTCTCCCCGGGGAGCTGTTTTTT; d_call: NA; j_call: TRBJ2-2; cdr3_length: 15; v_call: TRBV20-1; clone_size: NA
cdr3_aa: CASSTTSGINNEQFF; cdr3_nt: TGTGCCAGCAGCACGACTAGCGGGATTAATAATGAGCAGTTCTTC; d_call: TRBD2; j_call: TRBJ2-1; cdr3_length: 15; v_call: TRBV13; clone_size: NA
cdr3_aa: CASSPAAADTQYF; cdr3_nt: TGTGCCAGCAGCCCGGCAGCGGCAGATACGCAGTATTTT; d_call: NA; j_call: TRBJ2-3; cdr3_length: 13; v_call: TRBV4-2; clone_size: few
cdr3_aa: CSATQGGTQYF; cdr3_nt: TGCAGTGCTACCCAGGGGGGGACCCAGTACTTC; d_call: NA; j_call: TRBJ2-5; cdr3_length: 11; v_call: TRBV20-1; clone_size: few